These T cell receptor beta chains were read from a single sample in a study of control samples from healthy donors and cancer patients. Repertoires were generated with immunoSEQ multiplex PCR, while TCRdb's copy carries only in-frame clones and drops some. The table has approximately 100,000 clones, 86% seen once. The sequenced sample consisted of blood. All receptors derive from a man younger than 40 in good health. Each CDR3 is given with its conserved first and last residue. Fields, in order: clone size, J gene, V gene, D gene, CDR3 DNA, CDR3 protein. The D gene is left open where the match is weak. Clone size appears in some rows only: once, few, many, or a class for an expanded clone.

-	TRBJ2-5	TRBV2	-	TGTGCCAGCACACAGGAGGAGACCCAGTACTTC	CASTQEETQYF
once	TRBJ1-1	TRBV6-5	-	TGTGCCAGCGTTGGGTTCGATACTCCTGAAGCTTTCTTT	CASVGFDTPEAFF
few	TRBJ1-1	TRBV13	TRBD1	TGTGCCAGCAGCTTAGAGGGACAGGGCCATACTGAAGCTTTCTTT	CASSLEGQGHTEAFF
-	TRBJ2-3	TRBV14	-	TGTGCCAGCAGCCAAGAAAGGGGCCCGTGGGCGGTTGGAGATACGCAGTATTTT	CASSQERGPWAVGDTQYF
-	TRBJ2-7	TRBV4-1	-	TGCGCCAGCAGCCGCGGGGAGACCTACGAGCAGTACTTC	CASSRGETYEQYF
-	TRBJ1-2	TRBV20-1	-	TGCAGTGCTAGTCAGCAGAATACTAACTATGGCTACACCTTC	CSASQQNTNYGYTF
-	TRBJ2-3	TRBV2	TRBD2	TGTGCCAGTGTAGCGGGGAGCACAGATACGCAGTATTTT	CASVAGSTDTQYF
-	TRBJ1-6	TRBV25-1	-	TGTGCCAGCAGTGAAGTGGTGGTCGATTCACCCCTCCACTTT	CASSEVVVDSPLHF
-	TRBJ2-7	TRBV5-6	-	TGTGCCAGCAGCTTGGTCGGCAGGGGGGGATCCTACGAGCAGTACTTC	CASSLVGRGGSYEQYF
-	TRBJ2-2	TRBV4-1	TRBD2	TGCGCCAGCAGCCAAGTCCAGCGGGGGAACCCCACCGGGGAGCTGTTTTTT	CASSQVQRGNPTGELFF
once	TRBJ2-5	TRBV29-1	TRBD2	TGCAGCGTTGAAGACCCAGCGGGGGAAGAGACCCAGTACTTC	CSVEDPAGEETQYF
-	TRBJ1-5	TRBV7-9	TRBD1	TGTGCCAGCAGCTTAGAGCGCGGACAGGGGTCTGGTGGCAATCAGCCCCAGCATTTT	CASSLERGQGSGGNQPQHF
once	TRBJ2-1	TRBV4-2	TRBD2	TGTGCCAGCAGCCATTCCCTCTCAACTAGCGGGGTCTCCTACAATGAGCAGTTCTTC	CASSHSLSTSGVSYNEQFF
-	TRBJ2-7	TRBV7-9	TRBD1	TGTGCCAGCAGGGGACAGGGGGTGTACGAGCAGTACTTC	CASRGQGVYEQYF
-	TRBJ2-5	TRBV7-2	TRBD1	TGTGCCAGCAGCATTGGACAGGGAACGGAGACCCAGTACTTC	CASSIGQGTETQYF
-	TRBJ2-1	TRBV24-1	-	TGTGCCACCAGTGATCCGGGACTCCTTGGCAATGAGCAGTTCTTC	CATSDPGLLGNEQFF
-	TRBJ2-3	TRBV11-2	TRBD1	TGTGCCAGCAGCGGTCGGACAGGGGGAGTCCCTAATACGCAGTATTTT	CASSGRTGGVPNTQYF
-	TRBJ2-3	TRBV10-3	TRBD2	TGTGCCATCAGAAGATCCGGGACTAGCGGGGGGGCTAGCACAGATACGCAGTATTTT	CAIRRSGTSGGASTDTQYF
-	TRBJ1-4	TRBV7-2	-	TGTGCCAGCAGCTTCCAGGGGAGTAATGAAAAACTGTTTTTT	CASSFQGSNEKLFF
-	TRBJ2-7	TRBV5-1	-	TGCGCCAGCAGCCCGCGCAGAGGGCCCACCTACGAGCAGTACTTC	CASSPRRGPTYEQYF
-	TRBJ1-2	TRBV5-1	-	TGCGCCAGCAGCTTGGGGAGCTACGGGACGTCGGAGGGCTACACCTTC	CASSLGSYGTSEGYTF
-	TRBJ2-2	TRBV30	-	TGTGCCTGGAAGGGGGTTCCCGGGGAGCTGTTTTTT	CAWKGVPGELFF
-	TRBJ2-4	TRBV19	-	TGTGCCAGTAGCCTAGGAATTTCGGACAGTCTAGCCAAAAACATTCAGTACTTC	CASSLGISDSLAKNIQYF
-	TRBJ1-2	TRBV30	-	TGTGCCTGGGGGGGAGGGCAGATGAACTATGGCTACACCTTC	CAWGGGQMNYGYTF
-	TRBJ2-5	TRBV2	TRBD2	TGTGCCTCCAAGCGGGAAGGTACCGTAGAGACCCAGTACTTC	CASKREGTVETQYF
-	TRBJ1-1	TRBV18	-	TGTGCCAGCTCACCCAGGGACGCCAAGAACACTGAAGCTTTCTTT	CASSPRDAKNTEAFF
-	TRBJ2-3	TRBV5-1	-	TGCGCCAGCAGCTCGCGGGACTTCGACACAGATACGCAGTATTTT	CASSSRDFDTDTQYF
-	TRBJ2-2	TRBV5-4	-	TGTGCCAGCAGCTTGGGACAGTCTATCCCCGGGGAGCTGTTTTTT	CASSLGQSIPGELFF
-	TRBJ1-1	TRBV7-2	-	TGTGCCAGCAGCTTCCTACAAGGAGTACCCATCCGAGCTTTCTTT	CASSFLQGVPIRAFF
-	TRBJ1-6	TRBV19	TRBD1	TGTGCCAGTACTTTGACAGGGGGCAATTCACCCCTCCACTTT	CASTLTGGNSPLHF
few	TRBJ2-2	TRBV7-6	-	TGTGCCAGCAGCTTAGTGGCGGGAAGGGCCTACGGGGAGCTGTTTTTT	CASSLVAGRAYGELFF
-	TRBJ1-1	TRBV7-6	TRBD1	TGTGCCAGCAGCCGGTTCGGACAGGGAGGTTCCACTGAAGCTTTCTTT	CASSRFGQGGSTEAFF
-	TRBJ2-4	TRBV6-6	TRBD1	TGTGCCAGCAGGCCGGAAGGGGGCGCGGCCAAAAACATTCAGTACTTC	CASRPEGGAAKNIQYF
-	TRBJ2-3	TRBV9	TRBD2	TGTGCCAGCAGCGCTGGACTAGCGGGGGGGTCAGATACGCAGTATTTT	CASSAGLAGGSDTQYF
-	TRBJ2-4	TRBV19	TRBD1	TGTGCCAGTAGTCCCATGGGACAGGGCATTCAGTACTTC	CASSPMGQGIQYF
-	TRBJ1-2	TRBV4-1	-	TGCGCCAGCAGCCAGGGGGGAAACTATGGCTACACCTTC	CASSQGGNYGYTF
-	TRBJ1-5	TRBV19	-	TGTGCCAGTAATAGCGCGGCAGGCGACAATCAGCCCCAGCATTTT	CASNSAAGDNQPQHF
-	TRBJ1-5	TRBV4-1	-	TGCGCCAGCAGCCAGATAGACAGTAGCAATCAGCCCCAGCATTTT	CASSQIDSSNQPQHF
once	TRBJ2-3	TRBV9	-	TGTGCCAGCAGAGGACCCGGGACCGGCCCAGATACGCAGTATTTT	CASRGPGTGPDTQYF
-	TRBJ1-1	TRBV19	TRBD1	TGTGCCAGTAAGTCCTTTACAGGGGGCACTGAAGCTTTCTTT	CASKSFTGGTEAFF
-	TRBJ2-3	TRBV11-1	-	TGTGCCAGCAGCTTCGGGCCCTATAACACAGATACGCAGTATTTT	CASSFGPYNTDTQYF
-	TRBJ1-1	TRBV30	-	TGTGCCTGGAGACTGCAGGGATACACTGAAGCTTTCTTT	CAWRLQGYTEAFF
-	TRBJ2-3	TRBV29-1	TRBD1	TGCAGCATCCGGGACAGGGGTGATGTTTGGCCAGATACGCAGTATTTT	CSIRDRGDVWPDTQYF
-	TRBJ1-3	TRBV7-9	-	TGTGCCAGCAGCTTAGGAGGATCGGGGGCAATGGTCTCTGGAAACACCATATATTTT	CASSLGGSGAMVSGNTIYF
-	TRBJ1-1	TRBV12-3/TRBV12-4	-	TGTGCCAGCAGTCCTGTCACCGGGACAAAGGCTTTCTTT	CASSPVTGTKAFF